Listed below are T cell receptor beta chains from one sample, sequenced in a study of T-cell reconstitution after alpha-beta-depleted transplantation in children. Via MiXCR, TCRdb re-called the PCR reads, giving one row per CDR3 protein. Among around 270,000 distinct CDR3 sequences listed, about a tenth were seen once. The sequencing here drew on PBMCs, taken before TCRalphabeta/CD19-depleted stem cell transplant. All receptors come from a boy in the first two years of life with acute myeloid leukemia, due to receive a stem cell transplant. Each CDR3 is given with its conserved first and last residue. A D gene is named only where the DNA matches it firmly. The size field is filled for only some rows; it gives once, few, many or a size class.

d_call: .; clone_size: many; j_call: TRBJ2-1; v_call: TRBV3-1; cdr3_nt: TGTGCCAGCAGCCAAGTCCCCGGGATCATATACAATGAGCAGTTCTTC; cdr3_aa: CASSQVPGIIYNEQFF
d_call: .; clone_size: .; j_call: TRBJ1-5; v_call: TRBV20-1; cdr3_nt: TGCAGTGCTGTAGGTTTGGGCAATCAGCCCCAGCATTTT; cdr3_aa: CSAVGLGNQPQHF
d_call: TRBD2; clone_size: many; j_call: TRBJ2-3; v_call: TRBV5-1; cdr3_nt: TGCGCCAGCAGCTTGCTAGCGGGAGGGCCACCAGATACGCAGTATTTT; cdr3_aa: CASSLLAGGPPDTQYF
d_call: TRBD2; clone_size: few; j_call: TRBJ2-7; v_call: TRBV5-5; cdr3_nt: TGTGCCAGCAGCTTGGGATTAGCGGGATCTCCAACCTACGAGCAGTACTTC; cdr3_aa: CASSLGLAGSPTYEQYF
d_call: .; clone_size: few; j_call: TRBJ2-2; v_call: TRBV24-1; cdr3_nt: TGTGCCACCAGGCCCCGAGGGGGCACCGGGGAGCTGTTTTTT; cdr3_aa: CATRPRGGTGELFF
d_call: .; clone_size: many; j_call: TRBJ1-1; v_call: TRBV9; cdr3_nt: TGTGCCAGCAGCGTGGTAGGCCCCAACACTGAAGCTTTCTTT; cdr3_aa: CASSVVGPNTEAFF
d_call: .; clone_size: many; j_call: TRBJ2-1; v_call: TRBV5-6; cdr3_nt: TGTGCCAGCAGTTACAGCAATGAGCAGTTCTTC; cdr3_aa: CASSYSNEQFF
d_call: TRBD1; clone_size: few; j_call: TRBJ1-1; v_call: TRBV20-1; cdr3_nt: TGCAGTGCTAGAGATACTGGGACAGGGATGAACACTGAAGCTTTCTTT; cdr3_aa: CSARDTGTGMNTEAFF
d_call: .; clone_size: many; j_call: TRBJ1-1; v_call: TRBV28; cdr3_nt: TGTGCCAGCAGTAGCAGGGGTGCTGAAGCTTTCTTT; cdr3_aa: CASSSRGAEAFF
d_call: TRBD2; clone_size: many; j_call: TRBJ2-7; v_call: TRBV29-1; cdr3_nt: TGCAGCGTTGAGTCCCCTTTAGCGGGCACCTACGAGCAGTACTTC; cdr3_aa: CSVESPLAGTYEQYF
d_call: .; clone_size: once; j_call: TRBJ2-1; v_call: TRBV11-1; cdr3_nt: TGTGCCAGCAGCTTAAACAGGGGTACTAGCGGATACAGGAATGAGCAGTTCTTC; cdr3_aa: CASSLNRGTSGYRNEQFF
d_call: .; clone_size: many; j_call: TRBJ2-7; v_call: TRBV20-1; cdr3_nt: .; cdr3_aa: CSARPWGQGSYF
d_call: TRBD2; clone_size: few; j_call: TRBJ2-1; v_call: TRBV20-1; cdr3_nt: TGCAGTGCTAGAGCTAGGTTCGCTAGCGGGCCTTATTACAATGAGCAGTTCTTC; cdr3_aa: CSARARFASGPYYNEQFF
d_call: .; clone_size: many; j_call: TRBJ2-7; v_call: TRBV27; cdr3_nt: TGTGCCAGCAGTTTGGAGGGTCCCTACGAGCAGTACTTC; cdr3_aa: CASSLEGPYEQYF
d_call: TRBD1; clone_size: many; j_call: TRBJ2-7; v_call: TRBV6-1; cdr3_nt: TGTGCCAGCAGGCTAACCGGGACAGGTGGCGAGCAGTACTTC; cdr3_aa: CASRLTGTGGEQYF
d_call: .; clone_size: many; j_call: TRBJ2-7; v_call: TRBV20-1; cdr3_nt: TGCAGTGCTAGAGATCCGGGGGGCCCTCCGTACGAGCAGTACTTC; cdr3_aa: CSARDPGGPPYEQYF
d_call: TRBD1; clone_size: few; j_call: TRBJ1-6; v_call: TRBV28; cdr3_nt: TGTGCCAGCACGCGGACAGGGGGCTTTAGCTCCTATAATTCACCCCTCCACTTT; cdr3_aa: CASTRTGGFSSYNSPLHF
d_call: TRBD1; clone_size: .; j_call: TRBJ2-3; v_call: TRBV7-6; cdr3_nt: TGTGCCAGCAGCGTCACTAGGTGGCAGGGGGCGACAGATACGCAGTATTTT; cdr3_aa: CASSVTRWQGATDTQYF
d_call: TRBD1; clone_size: once; j_call: TRBJ1-1; v_call: TRBV11-1; cdr3_nt: TGTGCCAGCAGCCGTACCGGGACAGGGGCTAATGAAGCTTTCTTT; cdr3_aa: CASSRTGTGANEAFF
d_call: .; clone_size: many; j_call: TRBJ2-7; v_call: TRBV20-1; cdr3_nt: TGCAGTGCTAGAGATCTAGGACGGAACTCCTACGAGCAGTACTTC; cdr3_aa: CSARDLGRNSYEQYF
d_call: .; clone_size: few; j_call: TRBJ2-1; v_call: TRBV20-1; cdr3_nt: TGCAGTGCTAGACAACGGCGGCAGAGTGAGCAGTTCTTC; cdr3_aa: CSARQRRQSEQFF
d_call: .; clone_size: many; j_call: TRBJ2-2; v_call: TRBV7-2; cdr3_nt: TGTGCCAGCAGCTTACGACTCCTCGGAAACACCGGGGAGCTGTTTTTT; cdr3_aa: CASSLRLLGNTGELFF
d_call: TRBD2; clone_size: .; j_call: TRBJ2-1; v_call: TRBV7-3; cdr3_nt: TGTGCCAGCAGCCGCGGGGGGGGCCCCCCCTACAATGAGCAGTTCTTC; cdr3_aa: CASSRGGGPPYNEQFF
d_call: .; clone_size: many; j_call: TRBJ1-2; v_call: TRBV10-3; cdr3_nt: TGTGCCATCAGTGAGTCGGAGGGTGGTGGCTACACCTTC; cdr3_aa: CAISESEGGGYTF
d_call: .; clone_size: many; j_call: TRBJ2-1; v_call: TRBV19; cdr3_nt: TGTGCCAGTAGTACCGCGGGACCGCCCTACAATGAGCAGTTCTTC; cdr3_aa: CASSTAGPPYNEQFF
d_call: .; clone_size: many; j_call: TRBJ2-7; v_call: TRBV28; cdr3_nt: TGTGCCAGCAACTTTGGGGGGAGAGTGGCCTACGAGCAGTACTTC; cdr3_aa: CASNFGGRVAYEQYF
d_call: TRBD1; clone_size: .; j_call: TRBJ2-5; v_call: TRBV20-1; cdr3_nt: TGCTGTGCTAGCCCCTCCCCTGGACAGGTGGGAGAGACCCAGTACTTC; cdr3_aa: CCASPSPGQVGETQYF
d_call: TRBD2; clone_size: many; j_call: TRBJ2-3; v_call: TRBV25-1; cdr3_nt: TGTGCCAGCAGTGAGTTCTGGCGGGGGGGCACAGATACGCAGTATTTT; cdr3_aa: CASSEFWRGGTDTQYF
d_call: TRBD1; clone_size: many; j_call: TRBJ2-7; v_call: TRBV28; cdr3_nt: TGTGCCAGCAGTTTACGTGACAGGGGGTGGCACGAGCAGTACTTC; cdr3_aa: CASSLRDRGWHEQYF
d_call: .; clone_size: many; j_call: TRBJ2-3; v_call: TRBV7-2; cdr3_nt: TGTGCCAGCAGACGGACGGGTATCACAGATACGCAGTATTTT; cdr3_aa: CASRRTGITDTQYF
d_call: .; clone_size: many; j_call: TRBJ1-1; v_call: TRBV7-3; cdr3_nt: TGTGCCAGCAGCCCCGAGGGGCGTGCTGAAGCTTTCTTT; cdr3_aa: CASSPEGRAEAFF
d_call: TRBD1; clone_size: many; j_call: TRBJ2-2; v_call: TRBV7-9; cdr3_nt: TGTGCCAGCAGCTTTTGGACAGGGCTAACCGGGGAGCTGTTTTTT; cdr3_aa: CASSFWTGLTGELFF
d_call: .; clone_size: .; j_call: TRBJ1-3; v_call: TRBV20-1; cdr3_nt: TGCAGTGCTATTGAACGAGGAGTCTCTGGAAACACCATATATTTT; cdr3_aa: CSAIERGVSGNTIYF
d_call: .; clone_size: .; j_call: TRBJ2-7; v_call: TRBV7-6; cdr3_nt: TGTGCCAGCAGCTTAATAGGAGGCCCTGAGCAGTACTTC; cdr3_aa: CASSLIGGPEQYF
d_call: .; clone_size: .; j_call: TRBJ2-1; v_call: TRBV20-1; cdr3_nt: TGCAGTCCTAGAGGGAGCTCCTACAATGAGCAGTTCTTC; cdr3_aa: CSPRGSSYNEQFF
d_call: .; clone_size: many; j_call: TRBJ2-6; v_call: TRBV9; cdr3_nt: TGTGCCAGCAGCTCACAGGGTGCAGGGGCCAACGTCCTGACTTTC; cdr3_aa: CASSSQGAGANVLTF
d_call: .; clone_size: .; j_call: TRBJ2-1; v_call: TRBV3-1; cdr3_nt: TGTGCCAGCAGCCAAGCCGGGAGCAATGAGCAGTTCTTC; cdr3_aa: CASSQAGSNEQFF
d_call: TRBD1; clone_size: many; j_call: TRBJ1-5; v_call: TRBV6-5; cdr3_nt: TGTGCCAGCAGTTACTCTGTAGGGGGCTATAGCAATCAGCCCCAGCATTTT; cdr3_aa: CASSYSVGGYSNQPQHF
d_call: TRBD1; clone_size: many; j_call: TRBJ2-7; v_call: TRBV9; cdr3_nt: TGTGCCAGCAGCGCCCGACAGGGGAGCTCCTACGAGCAGTACTTC; cdr3_aa: CASSARQGSSYEQYF
d_call: TRBD1; clone_size: many; j_call: TRBJ2-7; v_call: TRBV12-3/TRBV12-4; cdr3_nt: TGTGCCAGCAGTTTAGTGACACTTCGGGACAGGGCCTACGAGCAGTACTTC; cdr3_aa: CASSLVTLRDRAYEQYF
d_call: TRBD1; clone_size: few; j_call: TRBJ2-1; v_call: TRBV13; cdr3_nt: TGTGCCAGCAACCAGGCCGGGACAGGGGCCTACAATGAGCAGTTCTTC; cdr3_aa: CASNQAGTGAYNEQFF
d_call: .; clone_size: few; j_call: TRBJ2-3; v_call: TRBV5-1; cdr3_nt: TGCGCCAGCACCCACCGGAGGATGGCGGGGACAGATACGCAGTATTTT; cdr3_aa: CASTHRRMAGTDTQYF
d_call: .; clone_size: .; j_call: TRBJ2-2; v_call: TRBV20-1; cdr3_nt: TGCAGTGCTAGACTGGCTAGCTCGAACACCGGGGAGCTGTTTTTT; cdr3_aa: CSARLASSNTGELFF
d_call: .; clone_size: many; j_call: TRBJ1-2; v_call: TRBV14; cdr3_nt: TGTGCCAGCAGCCAAGGTATTAGGAGCTATGGCTACACCTTC; cdr3_aa: CASSQGIRSYGYTF
d_call: .; clone_size: many; j_call: TRBJ1-2; v_call: TRBV20-1; cdr3_nt: TGCAGTGCCCCGAAAGACTATGGCTACACCTTC; cdr3_aa: CSAPKDYGYTF
d_call: .; clone_size: many; j_call: TRBJ2-3; v_call: TRBV9; cdr3_nt: TGTGCCAGCAGCGTCCAGCTCGCCAGCGGAAACACAGATACGCAGTATTTT; cdr3_aa: CASSVQLASGNTDTQYF
d_call: TRBD2; clone_size: few; j_call: TRBJ2-1; v_call: TRBV4-2; cdr3_nt: TGTGCCAGCAGCCAGCCGGGACTAACATACAATGAGCGGTTCTTC; cdr3_aa: CASSQPGLTYNERFF
d_call: .; clone_size: many; j_call: TRBJ2-2; v_call: TRBV29-1; cdr3_nt: TGCAGCGTTGCGGGCAGGCTCACCGGGGAGCTGTTTTTT; cdr3_aa: CSVAGRLTGELFF
d_call: .; clone_size: many; j_call: TRBJ2-2; v_call: TRBV7-3; cdr3_nt: TGTGCCAGCAGCCCTTCGGGGAGGCCCAACACCGGGGAGCTGTTTTTT; cdr3_aa: CASSPSGRPNTGELFF
d_call: TRBD2; clone_size: .; j_call: TRBJ2-2; v_call: TRBV6-1; cdr3_nt: TGTGCCAGCAGTGGACGGGGGGGCCGAACCGGGGAGCTGTTTTTT; cdr3_aa: CASSGRGGRTGELFF
d_call: .; clone_size: many; j_call: TRBJ1-5; v_call: TRBV28; cdr3_nt: TGTGCCAGCAGTTTTCCCCAATATGGGTTCCTTCAGCCCCAGCATTTT; cdr3_aa: CASSFPQYGFLQPQHF
d_call: .; clone_size: many; j_call: TRBJ2-1; v_call: TRBV12-3/TRBV12-4; cdr3_nt: TGTGCCAGCAGCCCGGTAGGGGGAAAGGATGAGCAGTTCTTC; cdr3_aa: CASSPVGGKDEQFF
d_call: .; clone_size: many; j_call: TRBJ2-3; v_call: TRBV20-1; cdr3_nt: TGCAGTGCTAGAGATCTGGCAGATTCTAGCACAGATACGCAGTATTTT; cdr3_aa: CSARDLADSSTDTQYF
d_call: .; clone_size: many; j_call: TRBJ2-2; v_call: TRBV5-1; cdr3_nt: TGCGCCAGCAGCTTGGCCGGGACCCGAAACACCGGGGAGCTGTTTTTT; cdr3_aa: CASSLAGTRNTGELFF